The TCR beta chain described here comes from a study of T cell responses to AZD1222 COVID-19 vaccine. Measured with immunoSEQ multiplex PCR; TCRdb has only the in-frame clones, and not every one. The repertoire includes roughly 150,000 clones, approximately 90% of them detected once, and around 3.5% sits in the top ten. Trimming took off 0 bases at V and 3 bases at J, with 15 bases between the two ends. Per germline, CDR1 MNHEY and CDR2 SVGEGT. The CDR3 runs 16 residues. The clonotype comes from an adult who received the AZD1222 COVID-19 vaccine. This sample comprised peripheral blood, obtained 28 days after the second AZD1222 dose. The chain uses TRBV6-2 or TRBV6-3 and TRBJ2-7; D remains unclear. CDR3 in DNA: TGTGCCAGCAGTTACTCGCACACAACCCCCCTCTACGAGCAGTACTTC. Translated: CASSYSHTTPLYEQYF.